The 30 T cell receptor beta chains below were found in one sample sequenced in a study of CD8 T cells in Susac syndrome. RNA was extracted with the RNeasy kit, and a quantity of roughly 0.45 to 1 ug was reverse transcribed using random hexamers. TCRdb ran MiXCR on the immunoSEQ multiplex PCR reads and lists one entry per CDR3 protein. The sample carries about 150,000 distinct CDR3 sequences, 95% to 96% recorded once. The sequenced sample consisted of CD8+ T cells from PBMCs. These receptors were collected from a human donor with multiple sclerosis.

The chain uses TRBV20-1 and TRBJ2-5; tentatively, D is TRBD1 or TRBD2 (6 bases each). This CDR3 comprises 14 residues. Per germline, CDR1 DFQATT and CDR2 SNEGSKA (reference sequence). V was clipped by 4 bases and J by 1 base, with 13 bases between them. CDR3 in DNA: TGCAGTGCTAAGGGGGGCCGATTCCAAGAGACCCAGTACTTC. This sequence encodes CSAKGGRFQETQYF.

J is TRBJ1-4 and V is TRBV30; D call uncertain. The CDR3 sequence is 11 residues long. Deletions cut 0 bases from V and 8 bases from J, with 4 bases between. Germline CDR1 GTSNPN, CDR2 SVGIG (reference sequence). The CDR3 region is CAWSVEEKLFF. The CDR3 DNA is TGTGCCTGGAGTGTAGAGGAAAAACTGTTTTTT.

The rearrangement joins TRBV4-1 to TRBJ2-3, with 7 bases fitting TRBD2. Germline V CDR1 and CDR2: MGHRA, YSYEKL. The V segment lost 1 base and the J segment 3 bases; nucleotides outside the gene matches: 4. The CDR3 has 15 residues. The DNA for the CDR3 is TGCGCCAGCAGCCAAGTCGTGGGGGGGACAGATACGCAGTATTTT. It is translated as CASSQVVGGTDTQYF.

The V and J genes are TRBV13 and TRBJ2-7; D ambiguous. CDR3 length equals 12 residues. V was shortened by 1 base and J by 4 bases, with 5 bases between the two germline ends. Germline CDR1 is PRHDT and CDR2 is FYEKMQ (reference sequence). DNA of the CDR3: TGTGCCAGCAGCTTAGTGCCATACGAGCAGTACTTC. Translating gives CASSLVPYEQYF.

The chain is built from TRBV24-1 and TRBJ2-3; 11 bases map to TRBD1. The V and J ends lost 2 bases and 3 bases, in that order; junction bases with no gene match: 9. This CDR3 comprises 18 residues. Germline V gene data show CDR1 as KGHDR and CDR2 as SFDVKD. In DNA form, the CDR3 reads TGTGCCACCAGTGATTCTCCCACGGGACAGGGGGAAACAGATACGCAGTATTTT. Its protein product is CATSDSPTGQGETDTQYF.

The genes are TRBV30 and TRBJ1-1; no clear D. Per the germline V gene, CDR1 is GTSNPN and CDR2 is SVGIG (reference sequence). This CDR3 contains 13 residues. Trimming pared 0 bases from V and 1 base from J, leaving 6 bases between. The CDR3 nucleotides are TGTGCCTGGAGTGTGGTTGCGAACACTGAAGCTTTCTTT. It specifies CAWSVVANTEAFF.

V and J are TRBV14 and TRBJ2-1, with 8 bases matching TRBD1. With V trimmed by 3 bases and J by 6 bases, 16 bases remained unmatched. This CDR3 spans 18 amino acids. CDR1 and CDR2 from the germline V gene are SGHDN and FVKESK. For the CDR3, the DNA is TGTGCCAGCAGCCACGCACTCCCGACAGGGGTCCTCTTCAATGAGCAGTTCTTC. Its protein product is CASSHALPTGVLFNEQFF.

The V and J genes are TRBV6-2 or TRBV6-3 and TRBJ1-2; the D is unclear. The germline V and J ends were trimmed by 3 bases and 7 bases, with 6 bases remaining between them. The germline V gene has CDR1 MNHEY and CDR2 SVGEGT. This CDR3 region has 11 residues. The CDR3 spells CASSYHGGYTF. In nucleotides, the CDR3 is TGTGCCAGCAGTTATCACGGTGGCTACACCTTC.

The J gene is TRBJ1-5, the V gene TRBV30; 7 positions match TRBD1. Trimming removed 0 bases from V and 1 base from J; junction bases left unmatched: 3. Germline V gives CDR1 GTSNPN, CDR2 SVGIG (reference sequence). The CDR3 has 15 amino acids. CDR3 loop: CAWSVGQMSNQPQHF. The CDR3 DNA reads TGTGCCTGGAGTGTGGGACAGATGAGCAATCAGCCCCAGCATTTT.

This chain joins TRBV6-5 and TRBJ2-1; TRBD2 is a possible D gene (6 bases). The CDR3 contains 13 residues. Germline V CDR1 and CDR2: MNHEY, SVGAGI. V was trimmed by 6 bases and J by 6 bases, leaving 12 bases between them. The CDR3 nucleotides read TGTGCCAGCAGCCACGGGGGTCCCAATGAGCAGTTCTTC. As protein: CASSHGGPNEQFF.

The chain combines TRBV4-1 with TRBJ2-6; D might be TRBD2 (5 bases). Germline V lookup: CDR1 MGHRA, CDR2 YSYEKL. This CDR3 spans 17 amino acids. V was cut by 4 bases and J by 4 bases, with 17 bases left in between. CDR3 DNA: TGCGCCAGCAGCCCCGGGGTCCACACCTCCGGGGCCAACGTCCTGACTTTC. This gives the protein CASSPGVHTSGANVLTF.

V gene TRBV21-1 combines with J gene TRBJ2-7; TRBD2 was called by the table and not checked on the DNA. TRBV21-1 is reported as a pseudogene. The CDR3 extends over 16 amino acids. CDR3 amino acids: CASSLEPGLDSHEQYF. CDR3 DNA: TGTGCCAGCAGCTTAGAGCCTGGACTGGATTCCCACGAGCAGTACTTC.

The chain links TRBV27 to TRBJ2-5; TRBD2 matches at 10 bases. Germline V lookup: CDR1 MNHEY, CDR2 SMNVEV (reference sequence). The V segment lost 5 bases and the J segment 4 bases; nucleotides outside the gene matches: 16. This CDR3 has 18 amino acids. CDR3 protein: CASSRISGGASRSETQYF. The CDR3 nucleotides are TGTGCCAGCAGTCGGATCAGCGGGGGGGCCTCTCGGTCAGAGACCCAGTACTTC.

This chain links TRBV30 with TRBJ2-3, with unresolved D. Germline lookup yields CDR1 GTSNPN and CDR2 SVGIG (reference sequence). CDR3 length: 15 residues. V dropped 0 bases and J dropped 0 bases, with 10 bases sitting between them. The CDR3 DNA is TGTGCCTGGAGTGTAATGGCGAGTAGCACAGATACGCAGTATTTT. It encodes CAWSVMASSTDTQYF. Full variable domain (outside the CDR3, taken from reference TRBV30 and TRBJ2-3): SQTIHQWPATLVQPVGSPLSLECTVEGTSNPNLYWYRQAAGRGLQLLFYSVGIGQISSEVPQNLSASRPQDRQFILSSKKLLLSDSGFYLCAWSVMASSTDTQYFGPGTRLTVL.

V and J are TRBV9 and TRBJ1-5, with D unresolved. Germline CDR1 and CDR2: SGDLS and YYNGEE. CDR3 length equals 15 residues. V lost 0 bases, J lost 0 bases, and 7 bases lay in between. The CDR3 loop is CASSVDGVSNQPQHF. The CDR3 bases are TGTGCCAGCAGCGTAGACGGGGTTAGCAATCAGCCCCAGCATTTT.

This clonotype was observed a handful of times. The CDR3 region has the DNA TGTGCCAGCAGTTATTCAGATACGCAGTATTTT. This encodes CASSYSDTQYF. V gene TRBV6-6 combines with J gene TRBJ2-3, with unresolved D. V dropped 3 bases and J dropped 4 bases, with 2 bases sitting between them. The CDR3 runs 11 residues. CDR1 is MNHNY, CDR2 SVGAGI, per germline (reference sequence).

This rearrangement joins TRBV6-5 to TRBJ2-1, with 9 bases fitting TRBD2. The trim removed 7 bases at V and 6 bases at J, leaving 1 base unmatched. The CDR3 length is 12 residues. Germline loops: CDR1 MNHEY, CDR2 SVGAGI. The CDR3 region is CASNSGGNEQFF. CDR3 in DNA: TGTGCCAGCAATAGCGGGGGCAATGAGCAGTTCTTC.

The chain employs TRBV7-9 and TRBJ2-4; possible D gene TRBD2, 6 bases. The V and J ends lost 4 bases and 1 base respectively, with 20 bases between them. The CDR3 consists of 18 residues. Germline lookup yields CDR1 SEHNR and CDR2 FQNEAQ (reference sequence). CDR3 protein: CASSSSAVRGGAKNIQYF. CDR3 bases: TGTGCCAGCAGCTCAAGCGCGGTGCGGGGTGGGGCCAAAAACATTCAGTACTTC.

This CDR3 reads CASGEGASSTDTQYF. DNA of the CDR3: TGTGCCAGCGGCGAAGGTGCTAGTAGCACAGATACGCAGTATTTT. The genes are TRBV2 and TRBJ2-3; no reliable D call. Germline loops: CDR1 SNHLY, CDR2 FYNNEI. The CDR3 sequence is 15 residues long. Between the trimmed V and J ends, which lost 8 bases and 0 bases, there was a span of 15 bases.

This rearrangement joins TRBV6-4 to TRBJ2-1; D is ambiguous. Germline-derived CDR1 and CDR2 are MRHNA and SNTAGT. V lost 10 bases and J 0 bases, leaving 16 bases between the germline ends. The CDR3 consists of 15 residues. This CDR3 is CANPLKTGSYNEQFF. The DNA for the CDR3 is TGTGCCAATCCGTTAAAGACTGGCTCCTACAATGAGCAGTTCTTC.

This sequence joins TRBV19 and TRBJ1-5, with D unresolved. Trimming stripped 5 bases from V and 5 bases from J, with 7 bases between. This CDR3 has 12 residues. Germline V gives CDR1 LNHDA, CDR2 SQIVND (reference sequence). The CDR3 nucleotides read TGTGCCAGTAGTTCCGGGTATCAGCCCCAGCATTTT. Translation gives CASSSGYQPQHF.

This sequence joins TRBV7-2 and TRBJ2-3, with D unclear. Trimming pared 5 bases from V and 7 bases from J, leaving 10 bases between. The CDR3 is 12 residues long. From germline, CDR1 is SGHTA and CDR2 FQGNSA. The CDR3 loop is CASSPESNTQYF. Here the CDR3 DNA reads TGTGCCAGCAGCCCCGAGAGTAATACGCAGTATTTT.

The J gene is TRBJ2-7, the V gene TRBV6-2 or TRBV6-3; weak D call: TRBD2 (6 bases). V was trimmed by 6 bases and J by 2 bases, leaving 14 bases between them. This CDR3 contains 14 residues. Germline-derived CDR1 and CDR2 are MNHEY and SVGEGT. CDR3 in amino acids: CASSPAGTAYEQYF. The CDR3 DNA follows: TGTGCCAGCAGCCCCGCGGGAACAGCCTACGAGCAGTACTTC.

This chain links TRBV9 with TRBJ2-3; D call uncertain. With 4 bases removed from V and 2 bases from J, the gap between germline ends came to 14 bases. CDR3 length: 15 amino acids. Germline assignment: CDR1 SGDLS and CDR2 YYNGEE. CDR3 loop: CASSPPRDLTDTQYF. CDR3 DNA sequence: TGTGCCAGCAGCCCCCCTAGAGATCTCACAGATACGCAGTATTTT.

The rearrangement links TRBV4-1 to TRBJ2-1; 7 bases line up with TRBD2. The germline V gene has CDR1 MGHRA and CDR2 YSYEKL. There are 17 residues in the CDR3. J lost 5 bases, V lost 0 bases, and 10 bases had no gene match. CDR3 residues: CASSQDPGGGPNNEQFF. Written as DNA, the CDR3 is TGCGCCAGCAGCCAAGATCCTGGCGGGGGACCAAACAATGAGCAGTTCTTC.

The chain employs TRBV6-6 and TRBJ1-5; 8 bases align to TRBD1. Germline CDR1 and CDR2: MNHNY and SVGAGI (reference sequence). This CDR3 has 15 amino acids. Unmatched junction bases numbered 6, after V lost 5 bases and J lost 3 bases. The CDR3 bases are TGTGCCAGCAGTGGCCGGACAGGGTACAATCAGCCCCAGCATTTT. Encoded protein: CASSGRTGYNQPQHF.

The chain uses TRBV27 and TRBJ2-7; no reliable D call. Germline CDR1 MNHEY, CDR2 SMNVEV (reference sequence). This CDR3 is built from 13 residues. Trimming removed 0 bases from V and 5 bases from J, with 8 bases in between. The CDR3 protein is CASSLSRLHEQYF. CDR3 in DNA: TGTGCCAGCAGTTTATCCAGGTTACACGAGCAGTACTTC.

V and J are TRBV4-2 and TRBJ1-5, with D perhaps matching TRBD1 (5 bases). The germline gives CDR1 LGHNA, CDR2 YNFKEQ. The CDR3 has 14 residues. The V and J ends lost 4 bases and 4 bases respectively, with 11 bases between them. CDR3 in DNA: TGTGCCAGCAGCCCCAGGCGGGGGAATCAGCCCCAGCATTTT. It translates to CASSPRRGNQPQHF.

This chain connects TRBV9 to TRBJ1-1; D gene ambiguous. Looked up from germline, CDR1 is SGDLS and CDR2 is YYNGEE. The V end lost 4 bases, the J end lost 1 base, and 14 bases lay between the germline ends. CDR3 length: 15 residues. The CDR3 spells CASSLSGSGNTEAFF. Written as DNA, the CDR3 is TGTGCCAGCAGCCTTAGCGGGTCGGGGAACACTGAAGCTTTCTTT.

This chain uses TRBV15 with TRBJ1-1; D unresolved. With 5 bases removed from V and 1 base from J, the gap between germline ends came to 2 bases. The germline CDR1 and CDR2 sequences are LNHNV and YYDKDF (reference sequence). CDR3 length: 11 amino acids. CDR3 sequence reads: CATSQNTEAFF. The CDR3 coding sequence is TGTGCCACCAGCCAGAACACTGAAGCTTTCTTT.